This record concerns one T cell receptor (beta chain) sequence. The clone's antigen remains unknown. No base qualities exist here, and no much larger clone lies one base off it. CDR1 MDHEN and CDR2 SYDVKM are derived from the germline V gene. The CDR3 starts with the cysteine, ends with the phenylalanine, and has 16 residues. The DNA shown is the 48-base CDR3, in frame from base 1. At the junction V is shortened by 3 bases and J by 7 bases, with 22 bases in between. Naive CD8 T cell libraries were made from around 18,000 to 910,000 sorted cells using 10%, 30% or 50% of purified RNA. On a BD FACSAria II, naive CD8 T cells were FACS-sorted as CD8+CD4-CCR7+CD45RA+ and collected into RLT Plus buffer. Roughly 10 TCR copies' worth of Jurkat RNA were spiked into 20,000-1,000,000 naive CD8 T cell samples to test detection sensitivity. CD8 T cells were enriched using RosetteSep CD8+ T Cell Enrichment Cocktail and Ficoll-Paque, and the enriched cells then underwent ACK red cell lysis.

Receptor libraries were prepared by PCR. Sequencing took place on a NextSeq 500. Bulk TCR libraries were made following a previously described method, with the TCR primers given in Table S5. Purification of total RNA was performed with the Qiagen AllPrep DNA/RNA kit. Reads from multiple sequencing runs of the same library were pooled before analysis. From the authors' description of their analysis: Only reads with exact TCR constant sequence were kept, trimmed to 150 nt, and grouped by their 12-nt molecular barcodes. Reads in each barcode group were sub-clustered using a 15% Levenshtein threshold, and a quality-weighted consensus sequence was built for each RNA molecule. Non-functional sequences were discarded, and so were lower-count sequences lying one edit away from another sequence. On the basis of fitting two negative binomial distributions, barcode sub-clusters with fewer than 20% of the maximum read count were discarded. In TCRdb, the public reads were trimmed at Q25 with fastp and aligned with MiXCR, with productive beta chains retained. Each CDR3 protein appears once, grouped with its most common genes and DNA. The V and J calls and clone size come from TCRdb's table, not from the authors' own analysis. The sample table holds approximately 630,000 distinct CDR3 sequences, of which less than 30% were seen once. In total, the top ten clones hold about 0.84% of the sample.

The data originate from a study of molecular identifiers for immune sequencing clone quantification (dated by TCRdb to the late 2010s). With regard to the full study: For a replicate experiment, the RNA from either 20,000 or 100,000 naive CD8 T cells was divided into five aliquots, and four of those aliquots went on to sequencing. CD8 T cells were used in a methods study to benchmark molecular-identifier clustering-based TCR repertoire sequencing (MIDCIRS) and TCR RNA copy counting.

On the study overall, not on this receptor specifically: When barcode sub-clustering was left out, chimeric consensus sequences inflated TCR diversity, with chimeras reaching as high as 47%. Clones above 20 RNA copies held over 99% of molecules in CMV-specific effector cells but under 1% in naive cells. Spiked-in Jurkat TCR RNA equivalent to a single cell was reported to be detectable even among some 910,000 naive CD8 T cells. The sizes of highly expanded clones could end up underestimated when identical TCR molecules share a barcode. Naive libraries contained spiked-in Jurkat TCR RNA (more than 9 copies' worth), which is not part of the donor repertoire. Modeling gave around 3.3 recovered TCR RNA copies per cell versus 8 to 10 by digital PCR, implying about 30% capture efficiency.

The TCR was taken from a human donor in good health. Some libraries in this study had Jurkat cell RNA spiked in. The sample comprised naive CD8+ T cells from blood, with Jurkat cell RNA spiked in. Per the publication, the cell subset or site label means: FACS-sorted CD8+CD4-CCR7+CD45RA+ naive T cells. The V and J genes are TRBV28 and TRBJ2-7, with a weak D call of TRBD2 (6 bases match). The CDR3 region has the sequence CASSLNWQEGTGEQYF. The DNA sequence follows: TGTGCCAGCAGTTTGAACTGGCAGGAGGGGACGGGGGAGCAGTACTTC.